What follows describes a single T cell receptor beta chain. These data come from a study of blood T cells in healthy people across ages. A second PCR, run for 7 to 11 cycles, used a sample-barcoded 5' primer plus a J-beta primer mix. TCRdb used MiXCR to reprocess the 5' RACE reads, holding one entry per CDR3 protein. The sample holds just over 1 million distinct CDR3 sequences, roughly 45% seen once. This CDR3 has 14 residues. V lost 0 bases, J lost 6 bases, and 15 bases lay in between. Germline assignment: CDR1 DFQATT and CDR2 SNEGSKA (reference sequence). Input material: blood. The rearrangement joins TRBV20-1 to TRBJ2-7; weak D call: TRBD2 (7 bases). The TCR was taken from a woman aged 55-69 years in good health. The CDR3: CSARDEGGLREQYF. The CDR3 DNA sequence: TGCAGTGCTAGAGATGAGGGGGGACTACGCGAGCAGTACTTC.